This T cell receptor (beta chain) emerged from a study of shared T cell receptors in the human thymus listed by TCRdb under 2021. About the investigation overall: The study investigated the way shared, self-reactive T-cell receptor alpha chains are produced in the human thymus.

This clone was seen a few times. The antigen it recognizes is unknown. No base quality values were provided; no much bigger clone lies one nucleotide off. The library was obtained by the immunoSEQ multiplex PCR assay. In TCRdb, the immuneACCESS table is reduced to in-frame sequences with V and J assigned. These tables do not hold every clone; where another copy was compared, an unresolved V gene accounts for under half, and the others remain unexplained. For this sample there are around 730,000 clones; approximately 85% appear just once. The top ten clonotypes cover 0.0095% to 0.013% of the sample. The data also belong to a second study, concerning human thymus T cells. That second publication adds: In Finland, the donors were immunologically healthy infants who were having open corrective cardiac surgery for congenital heart defects. Thymus tissue was obtained as surgical resects removed during corrective cardiac surgery. V and J gene segment usage appeared biased in both thymic and peripheral blood repertoires. Highly overlapping thymic TCR repertoires among unrelated individuals were reported in the related research. TCR alpha and beta repertoires from roughly 8 infant thymus samples and four related peripheral blood samples were characterized in the study. The cohort included more than 5 male and a couple of female infants, with donor ages spanning 7 to 244 days. Thymocytes were released mechanically from tissue and stored at -70 °C as pellets of 10-30 million cells. A QIAsymphony instrument was used to extract genomic DNA from the frozen cell pellets. TCRB and TCRAD loci were amplified from a standardized quantity of quality-controlled genomic DNA using the immunoSEQ multiplex PCR assay. The V(D)J region was spanned by amplicons of a length sufficient to cover the CDR3 and to identify V and J genes. The commercial immunoSEQ service was used to sequence amplicons on an Illumina platform. Corrections for primer bias and sequencing errors followed previously described methods, while TCRAD and TCRB definitions were based on the IMGT database. The repertoires were analysed using immunoSEQ Analyzer 3.0 and VDJTools for basic statistics, V/J segment usage, diversity estimates, rarefaction and pairwise overlap. Chao1, ChaoE, Efron-Thisted, Shannon and inverse Simpson indices were used to estimate diversity, which was also estimated on datasets down-sampled to the smallest sample. Repertoire overlap used strict matching of CDR3 nucleotide sequence, V gene and J gene, with Jaccard-based multidimensional scaling clustering. Thymus samples yielded on average around 810,000 unique TCRB clonotypes, compared with roughly 92,000 from blood samples.

Sequenced sample: thymocytes. This receptor was obtained from a girl under two years old with a congenital heart defect. Donor details come from another sample of the same person, matched by shared clones.

The bases are TGTGCCATCAGTGGGGGTACCGGGGGTGAATTGAGCTACACCTTC. It specifies CAISGGTGGELSYTF. Rearrangement joined TRBV10-3 to TRBJ1-2; a tentative D match to TRBD1 spans 5 bases. The CDR3 holds 15 amino acids from the cysteine to the phenylalanine. Only CDR3 DNA is held: 45 bases, read in frame from base 1. Based on the germline V gene, the CDR1 and CDR2 sequences are ENHRY and SYGVKD. The junction carries 21 bases between V and J, which are trimmed by 4 bases and 9 bases respectively.